These 26 T cell receptor beta chains were all obtained from the same sample, sequenced in a study of control samples from healthy donors and cancer patients. TCRdb keeps only in-frame clones here, not all; method: immunoSEQ multiplex PCR. Here the sample spans some 94,000 clones, about 89% being singletons. Sequencing was done on a sample of PBMCs. The receptors shown here come from a woman aged 45-65 years with colorectal cancer.

In its sample, this clone was seen a few times. V is TRBV5-1 and J is TRBJ2-2, with 7 bases lining up with TRBD2. The CDR3 loop spans 14 amino acids. Germline lookup yields CDR1 SGHRS and CDR2 YFSETQ. V shed 5 bases, J shed 4 bases, and the junction held 5 bases outside the gene matches. As DNA, the CDR3 is TGCGCCAGCAGTGCGGGGGAGATCACCGGGGAGCTGTTTTTT. Amino acids: CASSAGEITGELFF.

This clone counts as medium-sized. The gene calls are TRBV27 and TRBJ1-3, with a weak D call TRBD1 (5 bases). V was shortened by 6 bases and J by 6 bases, with 15 bases between the two germline ends. Per germline, CDR1 MNHEY and CDR2 SMNVEV (reference sequence). The CDR3 sequence is 14 residues long. This chain's CDR3 is CASSSWGGANTIYF. CDR3 DNA: TGTGCCAGCAGCTCCTGGGGGGGTGCAAACACCATATATTTT.

CDR3 residues: CATSDPRDNHNYGYTF. The CDR3 region has the DNA TGTGCCACCAGTGACCCCCGGGACAACCATAACTATGGCTACACCTTC. This chain uses TRBV24-1 with TRBJ1-2; a weak D match, TRBD1 (6 bases). Trimming took 4 bases from V and 1 from J, leaving 15 bases between them. CDR1 is KGHDR, CDR2 SFDVKD, per germline. The CDR3 covers 16 residues.

This chain links TRBV4-2 with TRBJ2-1; 11 nucleotides match TRBD2. Germline V gene lookup returns CDR1 LGHNA and CDR2 YNFKEQ. The length of the CDR3 is 17 residues. Losses at the gene ends were 2 bases for V and 4 bases for J; bases not matched to a gene: 7. The CDR3 nucleotides are TGTGCCAGCAGCCAACCCCATAGCGGGGGGGTATACAATGAGCAGTTCTTC. This encodes CASSQPHSGGVYNEQFF.

This clone was observed many times. The chain carries TRBV7-3 and TRBJ2-2; the match to TRBD2 covers 8 bases. The germline gives CDR1 SGHTA, CDR2 FQGTGA. V lost 2 bases to trimming and J lost 6 bases; unmatched junction nucleotides: 8. The CDR3 is 16 residues long. This CDR3 is CASSLHAGGQSGELFF. The CDR3 DNA reads TGTGCCAGCAGCTTACATGCGGGGGGCCAATCCGGGGAGCTGTTTTTT.

The chain recombines TRBV18 with TRBJ1-2; D ambiguous. The ends were cut back, 2 bases at V and 0 bases at J, with 10 bases in the middle. The germline V gene has CDR1 KGHSH and CDR2 LQKENI. The CDR3 is 15 residues long. The CDR3 region has the DNA TGTGCCAGCTCACCAGATTGGGAGACTAACTATGGCTACACCTTC. This translates into CASSPDWETNYGYTF.

The V and J genes are TRBV7-2 and TRBJ1-2; D gene uncertain. The CDR3 is 15 amino acids. V was shortened by 1 base and J by 0 bases, with 9 bases between the two germline ends. CDR1 is SGHTA and CDR2 is FQGNSA in the germline V gene. In nucleotides, the CDR3 is TGTGCCAGCAGCTTAGTAACGGGAGCTAACTATGGCTACACCTTC. Translating gives CASSLVTGANYGYTF. Supplemented by reference TRBV7-2 and TRBJ1-2, the full variable domain reads GAGVSQSPSNKVTEKGKDVELRCDPISGHTALYWYRQSLGQGLEFLIYFQGNSAPDKSGLPSDRFSAERTGGSVSTLTIQRTQQEDSAVYLCASSLVTGANYGYTFGSGTRLTVV.

This clone was seen once. This sequence joins TRBV28 and TRBJ2-3; no firm D call. This CDR3 has 15 residues. The germline gives CDR1 MDHEN, CDR2 SYDVKM. Trimming took off 3 bases at V and 7 bases at J, with 17 bases between the two ends. The CDR3 region is CASSLTGRLDYTQYF. The CDR3 nucleotides are TGTGCCAGCAGTTTGACGGGTCGACTCGACTATACGCAGTATTTT.

This chain uses TRBV6-2 or TRBV6-3 with TRBJ1-5; the D is unclear. The CDR3 totals 16 residues. In germline, CDR1 is MNHEY, CDR2 SVGEGT. Trimming left V 2 bases short and J 3 bases short, with 14 bases between. The CDR3 loop reads CASSYQSRPLNQPQHF. The CDR3, as DNA: TGTGCCAGCAGTTACCAGTCCAGGCCTCTCAATCAGCCCCAGCATTTT.

The chain couples TRBV28 to TRBJ2-5; 10 bases are shared with TRBD2. The CDR3 has 16 amino acids. J gave up 4 bases and V 4 bases, and 9 bases lay outside the gene matches. Germline loops: CDR1 MDHEN, CDR2 SYDVKM. Written as DNA, the CDR3 is TGTGCCAGCAGTTCCTCCGGGACTAGCGAACCAGAGACCCAGTACTTC. It is translated as CASSSSGTSEPETQYF.

There are a few counts of this clone. An end of the junction does not agree with germline; a read error may underlie this. The J gene is TRBJ2-6, the V gene TRBV18; D unclear. Germline CDR1 is KGHSH and CDR2 is LQKENI. This CDR3 has 16 amino acids. CDR3 region: CASSPPMGNAANVLTF. For the CDR3, the DNA is TGTGCCAGCTCACCACCGATGGGAAATGCGGCCAATGTCCTGACTTTC.

CDR3 in amino acids: CASSAPPRSSEQYV. CDR3 coding DNA: TGTGCCAGCAGTGCCCCCCCCCGGAGCTCCGAGCAGTACGTC. The chain recombines TRBV2 with TRBJ2-7; the D is unclear. Per the germline V gene, CDR1 is SNHLY and CDR2 is FYNNEI. The CDR3 covers 14 residues. V was clipped by 4 bases and J by 6 bases, with 16 bases between them.

V is TRBV7-2 and J is TRBJ1-2; 12 nucleotides agree with TRBD1. Germline lookup yields CDR1 SGHTA and CDR2 FQGNSA. The V and J ends lost 1 base and 6 bases, in that order; junction bases with no gene match: 6. The CDR3 is 16 residues long. The CDR3 DNA reads as TGTGCCAGCAGCTTAGTCGGGACAGGGGGCGGGGATGGCTACACCTTC. As protein: CASSLVGTGGGDGYTF.

The V and J genes are TRBV4-1 and TRBJ2-7; D possibly corresponds to TRBD2 (5 bases). Germline V gene data show CDR1 as MGHRA and CDR2 as YSYEKL. This CDR3 comprises 14 residues. Trimming removed 5 bases from V and 3 bases from J, with 14 bases in between. The CDR3, as DNA: TGCGCCAGCAGCTATTCCTCGGGGAACTACGAGCAGTACGTC. Translating it yields CASSYSSGNYEQYV.

This clone showed up just once. V is TRBV6-5 and J is TRBJ1-2, with 7 bases identical to TRBD1. The CDR3 has 12 amino acids. CDR1 is MNHEY and CDR2 is SVGAGI in the germline V gene. Unmatched junction bases numbered 7, after V lost 7 bases and J lost 8 bases. CDR3 region: CASTTGVSGYTF. CDR3 in DNA: TGTGCCAGCACCACAGGGGTTTCCGGCTACACCTTC.

J is TRBJ1-2 and V is TRBV10-2, with a tentative D call TRBD1 (5 bases). The CDR3 covers 17 residues. V was pared by 0 bases and J by 6 bases, with 20 bases between. Germline V gives CDR1 WSHSY, CDR2 SAAADI. CDR3 residues: CASSESWWDEGFDGYTF. As DNA, the CDR3 is TGCGCCAGCAGTGAGTCGTGGTGGGACGAGGGTTTCGATGGCTACACCTTC.

This clone has just a few counts. The gene calls are TRBV6-2 or TRBV6-3 and TRBJ1-2; D is undetermined. This CDR3 region has 12 residues. V lost 4 bases and J lost 3, with 6 bases in between. CDR1 is MNHEY and CDR2 is SVGEGT in the germline V gene. The CDR3 reads CASSSPYYGYTF. CDR3 nucleotides: TGTGCCAGCAGTTCTCCGTACTATGGCTACACCTTC.

CDR3 loop: CASSYSFGLGNTEAFF. The CDR3 DNA reads as TGTGCCAGCAGTTACTCGTTTGGCTTGGGGAACACTGAAGCTTTCTTT. The chain couples TRBV6-5 to TRBJ1-1; D is unresolved. V gave up 0 bases and J gave up 1 base, with 12 bases separating them. The CDR3 is made up of 16 amino acids. From germline, CDR1 is MNHEY and CDR2 SVGAGI.

The chain couples TRBV6-5 to TRBJ2-1; 7 bases line up with TRBD1. Unmatched junction bases numbered 4, after V lost 6 bases and J lost 5 bases. This CDR3 has 13 amino acids. The V gene's germline CDR1 is MNHEY and CDR2 SVGAGI. CDR3 residues: CASSHGQDNEQFF. CDR3 DNA sequence: TGTGCCAGCAGCCACGGACAGGACAATGAGCAGTTCTTC.

The chain combines TRBV2 with TRBJ1-4; tentative D call: TRBD1 (5 bases). The CDR3 runs to 13 residues. The germline gives CDR1 SNHLY, CDR2 FYNNEI. V gave up 2 bases and J gave up 7 bases, with 8 bases separating them. CDR3 sequence (DNA): TGTGCCAGCAGTGAACCAGGGTCTGAAAAACTGTTTTTT. This encodes CASSEPGSEKLFF.

The rearrangement links TRBV28 to TRBJ2-5; D call uncertain. With 4 bases removed from V and 7 bases from J, the gap between germline ends came to 13 bases. The germline V gene encodes CDR1 MDHEN and CDR2 SYDVKM. CDR3 length equals 13 residues. The CDR3 is CASSSEQVGTQYF. Here the CDR3 DNA reads TGTGCCAGCAGTTCGGAGCAGGTGGGGACCCAGTACTTC. The full variable domain, in which reference TRBV28 and TRBJ2-5 provide the parts outside the CDR3, is DVKVTQSSRYLVKRTGEKVFLECVQDMDHENMFWYRQDPGLGLRLIYFSYDVKMKEKGDIPEGYSVSREKKERFSLILESASTNQTSMYLCASSSEQVGTQYFGPGTRLLVL.

The V gene is TRBV12-3 or TRBV12-4, the J gene TRBJ1-1; 7 bases line up with TRBD1. This CDR3 has 12 residues. Trimming cost V 7 bases and J 5 bases; bases outside gene matches: 4. The CDR3, as DNA: TGTGCCAGCACCGACAGGGAAACTGAAGCTTTCTTT. Protein product: CASTDRETEAFF.

The chain combines TRBV12-3 or TRBV12-4 with TRBJ1-2, with unresolved D. V shed 3 bases and J shed 4 bases, with 3 bases lying between them. This CDR3 is 11 amino acids long. The CDR3 sequence is CASSFGYGYTF. CDR3 nucleotide sequence: TGTGCCAGCAGTTTCGGCTATGGCTACACCTTC.

This clone appeared once. V gene TRBV4-3 combines with J gene TRBJ2-7; tentative D call: TRBD1 (5 bases). The CDR3 runs to 17 residues. V was cut by 3 bases and J by 1 base, with 19 bases left in between. CDR1 and CDR2 (germline): LGHNA, YSLEER. In DNA, the CDR3 is TGCGCCAGCAGCCACCGTGGGGCCGGTCCCGCTTCCTACGAGCAGTACGTC. Its protein is CASSHRGAGPASYEQYV.

The chain links TRBV12-5 to TRBJ1-2; no clear D. Trimming took 5 bases from V and 4 from J, leaving 8 bases between them. Per the germline V gene, CDR1 is LGHNT and CDR2 is FRNRAP. This CDR3 contains 12 residues. The DNA of the CDR3 is TGTGCTAGTGGTGGACGGATCTATGGCTACACCTTC. Amino acids: CASGGRIYGYTF.

The chain is built from TRBV20-1 and TRBJ2-5; the D gene is possibly TRBD1 (5 bases). This CDR3 is built from 10 residues. The V end lost 6 bases, the J end lost 5 bases, and 7 bases lay between the germline ends. Germline values: CDR1 DFQATT, CDR2 SNEGSKA (reference sequence). CDR3 DNA sequence: TGCAGTGCGGGGCACGAGACCCAGTACTTC. Encoded protein: CSAGHETQYF.